Below, 12 T cell receptor beta chains from the same sample are listed, as sequenced in a study of T cell repertoires in cytomegalovirus infection. Their antigens are not known. TCRdb recomputed calls from the reads with MiXCR, one row per CDR3 protein. Of tens of thousands of distinct CDR3 sequences detected, about a fifth appear once; the ten largest clones hold roughly 50%. The sequences come from CD8+ T cells from cultured PBMCs, collected from culture after CMV antigen stimulation. All receptors come from a human donor in good health (CMV status not recorded). Some clones in this sample may be carry-over from other donors' samples.

The chain joins TRBV14 to TRBJ2-5; D is possibly TRBD1 or TRBD2 (5 bases each). CDR3 length: 17 residues. Germline V gene lookup returns CDR1 SGHDN and CDR2 FVKESK. Trimming took off 0 bases at V and 1 base at J, with 15 bases between the two ends. DNA of the CDR3: TGTGCCAGCAGCCAAGACCACCTAAAGGGGACCCAAGAGACCCAGTACTTC. Protein: CASSQDHLKGTQETQYF.

The table lists this clonotype with a few counts. This rearrangement joins TRBV4-1 to TRBJ1-2; D is unresolved. The CDR3 totals 13 residues. The germline V gene has CDR1 MGHRA and CDR2 YSYEKL. Trimming cost V 0 bases and J 7 bases, with 9 bases left between them. The CDR3 region is CASSQDLTSGYTF. As DNA, the CDR3 is TGCGCCAGCAGCCAAGATCTGACCTCTGGCTACACCTTC.

This clonotype was counted many times. The CDR3 nucleotides read TGTGCCAGCAGCTTAGCTGGTTCACCCCTCCACTTT. It yields the protein CASSLAGSPLHF. This chain connects TRBV7-9 to TRBJ1-6, with D unresolved. There are 12 residues in the CDR3. V was clipped by 0 bases and J by 9 bases, with 3 bases between them. CDR1 is SEHNR and CDR2 is FQNEAQ in the germline V gene (reference sequence).

This clonotype was observed at least ten times. The V gene is TRBV12-3 or TRBV12-4, the J gene TRBJ2-7; D ambiguous. The CDR3 has 13 amino acids. The germline V and J ends were trimmed by 5 bases and 0 bases, with 8 bases remaining between them. The CDR3 bases are TGTGCCAGCAGTCCTAGTTACTCCTACGAGCAGTACTTC. Residues: CASSPSYSYEQYF.

There are many counts of this clonotype. The chain carries TRBV7-8 and TRBJ2-5; the D gene is possibly TRBD1 (6 bases). V lost 1 base and J lost 3, with 9 bases in between. Germline V lookup: CDR1 SGHVS, CDR2 FQNEAQ. This CDR3 region has 14 residues. This chain's CDR3 is CASSLVGAEETQYF. The CDR3 coding sequence is TGTGCCAGCAGCTTAGTGGGGGCGGAAGAGACCCAGTACTTC.

This clonotype appeared many times. V is TRBV29-1 and J is TRBJ2-2; the D is unclear. The germline V and J ends were trimmed by 7 bases and 0 bases, with 9 bases remaining between them. This CDR3 contains 13 residues. CDR1 is SQVTM, CDR2 ANQGSEA, per germline. CDR3 sequence: CSGKKPNTGELFF. The CDR3 DNA is TGCAGCGGGAAGAAGCCGAACACCGGGGAGCTGTTTTTT.

This clonotype was observed at least ten times. This chain uses TRBV2 with TRBJ2-7, with 10 bases aligning to TRBD2. Germline values: CDR1 SNHLY, CDR2 FYNNEI. With 4 bases clipped from V and 2 bases from J, the junction kept 5 bases outside the gene matches. This CDR3 spans 15 amino acids. CDR3: CASSASGGPTYEQYF. In DNA form, the CDR3 reads TGTGCCAGCAGTGCTAGCGGGGGTCCCACCTACGAGCAGTACTTC.

V gene TRBV6-2 or TRBV6-3 combines with J gene TRBJ2-1; D gene unclear. CDR1 and CDR2 (germline): MNHEY, SVGEGT. Trimming removed 2 bases from V and 2 bases from J, with 7 bases in between. The CDR3 sequence is 14 residues long. In DNA, the CDR3 is TGTGCCAGCAGTTACCAATCCCCCTACAATGAGCAGTTCTTC. It is translated as CASSYQSPYNEQFF.

Remarks on this clonotype: This may arise from a read error, as a much more abundant clone is one base away. The chain recombines TRBV7-4 with TRBJ2-5, with 10 bases matching TRBD2. CDR3 length: 16 residues. The germline V gene has CDR1 SGHVT and CDR2 SQSDAQ. The CDR3 loop reads CASSLQTSGVRETQHF. The CDR3 bases are TGTGCCAGCAGCCTTCAAACTAGCGGGGTTCGAGAGACCCAGCACTTC.

This clonotype has just a few counts. This chain joins TRBV10-3 and TRBJ2-2; the D gene is possibly TRBD1 (6 bases). Trimming shortened V by 4 bases and J by 4 bases, and 16 bases separated the two germline ends. This CDR3 is built from 16 residues. The germline gives CDR1 ENHRY, CDR2 SYGVKD. CDR3 protein: CAISGGIQGSTGELFF. Here the CDR3 DNA reads TGTGCCATCAGTGGGGGGATACAGGGCAGCACCGGGGAGCTGTTTTTT.

In this sample, this clonotype turned up a few times. The V call is TRBV12-3 or TRBV12-4, the J call TRBJ2-7, with 10 nucleotides matching TRBD1. V was clipped by 6 bases and J by 7 bases; unmatched bases: 12. The CDR3 spans 15 residues. The CDR3: CASSQMGQGIGEQYF. In nucleotides, the CDR3 is TGTGCCAGCAGCCAAATGGGACAGGGGATAGGGGAGCAGTACTTC.

This clonotype was picked up a small number of times. The J gene is TRBJ2-7, the V gene TRBV5-4, with D tentatively TRBD1 (6 bases). V was clipped by 3 bases and J by 12 bases, with 13 bases between them. Looked up from germline, CDR1 is SGHNT and CDR2 is YYREEE (reference sequence). This CDR3 spans 11 amino acids. CDR3 residues: CASSSGQRAYF. The CDR3 coding sequence is TGTGCCAGCAGCTCAGGACAGAGGGCGTACTTC.